The clone carrying this T cell receptor beta chain was counted once. Treatment of the sample: oral pan-JAK inhibitor, 5-10 mg twice daily. Sorting from PBMCs produced CD4+ and CD8+ T cells. Sequencing templates came from extracted RNA that was reverse transcribed into cDNA. The protocol was immunoSEQ multiplex PCR, while the TCRdb copy is restricted to in-frame clones and leaves out a portion. The sample consists of about 210,000 clones, over 60% of them appearing once. This sample stems from a study of CD8+ T cells in alopecia areata. Trimming removed 0 bases from V and 3 bases from J; junction bases left unmatched: 6. The CDR3 is 15 residues long. CDR1 is SGDLS, CDR2 YYNGEE, per germline.

The rearrangement links TRBV9 to TRBJ2-7, with 7 nucleotides matching TRBD1. This TCR was sampled from a human donor with alopecia areata. The sequencing used CD4+ T cells sorted from blood, collected between weeks 44 and 45, from a patient treated with tofacitinib. Here the CDR3 DNA reads TGTGCCAGCAGCGTAGGTCTAGGGGGCTTCTACGAGCAGTACTTC. Translating gives CASSVGLGGFYEQYF.